This T cell receptor (beta chain) was profiled in a study of blood T cell repertoires in COVID-19. Study context: Sites in the United States, Italy and Spain provided acute and convalescent COVID-19 samples.

Original data processing: From reference gene primer amplification, estimates of nucleated cell counts were derived. TCRdb's copy holds only in-frame clones and misses some; the assay was immunoSEQ multiplex PCR. The V and J calls and clone size come from that table; D and trimming were worked out from the DNA. The profile covers 200,000 to 250,000 clones, with roughly 82% appearing a single time and over 9% taken by the ten largest. The CDR3 totals 14 residues. Germline CDR1 LGHDT, CDR2 YNNKEL (reference sequence). V lost 0 bases and J 2 bases, leaving 6 bases between the germline ends. The chain employs TRBV3-1 (or the pseudogene TRBV3-2) and TRBJ2-3; D remains unclear. The receptor comes from a man older than 75 with acute or convalescent COVID-19. Sequencing was done on a sample of peripheral blood. CDR3 region: CASSQDVYTDTQYF. CDR3 sequence (DNA): TGTGCCAGCAGCCAAGATGTCTACACAGATACGCAGTATTTT.